This TCR beta chain was identified in a study of monozygotic twins with inflammatory bowel disease. Study-wide results and caveats: Variability in patient repertoires may have come partly from differing immunosuppressive treatments. Repertoire similarity did not differ between concordant and discordant twins, perhaps due to limited power. Healthy co-twins showed greater TCRbeta diversity (inverse Simpson) than IBD patients.

With the 5' RACE reads reprocessed, TCRdb shows one record per CDR3 protein and no DNA. The data include 400,000 or so distinct CDR3 sequences; the top ten clones carry 2.4%. The germline gives CDR1 LNHDA, CDR2 SQIVND (reference sequence). The length of the CDR3 is 15 residues. As for this clonotype: Its target is unknown.

The sample consisted of blood. The chain has TRBV19 and TRBJ2-1; TCRdb lists TRBD2, though no DNA is available to test this call. This clonotype was sampled from a human donor with ulcerative colitis or Crohn's disease, or a healthy co-twin of an affected twin (not recorded which). This CDR3 is CASSIAAASDHEQFF.